The 17 T cell receptor beta chains given below trace back to one sample, sequenced in a study of T cell repertoires in cytomegalovirus infection. TCRdb redid the calling of the reads with MiXCR, one entry per CDR3 protein. The sample includes 170,000 or so distinct CDR3 sequences, around 14% of them seen just once. Input material: PBMCs. These TCRs come from a human donor in good health (CMV status not recorded). Some clones in this sample may be carry-over from other donors' samples.

The rearrangement uses TRBV12-3 or TRBV12-4 and TRBJ1-3; D is unresolved. V dropped 2 bases and J dropped 2 bases, with 7 bases sitting between them. The CDR3 totals 14 residues. The CDR3: CASSLNFAGNTIYF. CDR3 DNA: TGTGCCAGCAGTTTAAATTTCGCTGGAAACACCATATATTTT.

This clonotype was observed a few times. The rearrangement joins TRBV29-1 to TRBJ2-7; D unresolved. The CDR3 runs to 12 residues. CDR1 and CDR2 (germline): SQVTM, ANQGSEA. The CDR3 DNA reads as TGCGCATTCCGCGGAGCTTCCTACGAGCAGTACTTC. It codes for CAFRGASYEQYF.

This clonotype has a count of ten or more. J is TRBJ2-3 and V is TRBV4-2; 11 bases map to TRBD2. Germline assignment: CDR1 LGHNA and CDR2 YNFKEQ. The junction had 5 bases not matched to a gene; V was cut back by 0 bases and J by 3 bases. This CDR3 is built from 17 residues. The CDR3 reads CASSQDSGGARTDTQYF. The CDR3 nucleotides read TGTGCCAGCAGCCAAGATAGCGGGGGGGCCAGGACAGATACGCAGTATTTT.

This chain connects TRBV27 to TRBJ2-1; TRBD1 is a possible D gene (6 bases). Deletions cut 4 bases from V and 0 bases from J, with 16 bases between. CDR1 is MNHEY and CDR2 is SMNVEV in the germline V gene (reference sequence). This CDR3 contains 17 residues. The CDR3 is CASSSSTGFSSYNEQFF. Here the CDR3 DNA reads TGTGCCAGCAGTTCATCCACAGGGTTTAGCTCCTACAATGAGCAGTTCTTC.

This clonotype was picked up many times. This sequence joins TRBV7-9 and TRBJ2-7; D is unclear. The CDR3 extends over 12 amino acids. CDR1 and CDR2 from the germline V gene are SEHNR and FQNEAQ (reference sequence). The V end lost 1 base, the J end lost 6 bases, and 7 bases lay between the germline ends. CDR3 DNA: TGTGCCAGCAGCTTAGGGGGATCCGAGCAGTACTTC. Protein: CASSLGGSEQYF.

The chain carries TRBV9 and TRBJ2-7; 7 bases line up with TRBD2. J gave up 3 bases and V 4 bases, and 7 bases lay outside the gene matches. The CDR3 consists of 14 residues. From germline, CDR1 is SGDLS and CDR2 YYNGEE. The CDR3 region is CASSTSGIGYEQYF. The CDR3 region has the DNA TGTGCCAGCAGCACGAGCGGGATAGGCTACGAGCAGTACTTC.

This clonotype was observed a few times. This chain connects TRBV6-6 to TRBJ2-1; perhaps D is TRBD1 or TRBD2 (5 bases each). V lost 2 bases and J 2 bases, leaving 19 bases between the germline ends. CDR1 MNHNY and CDR2 SVGAGI come from the germline V gene (reference sequence). This CDR3 region has 18 residues. The CDR3: CASSYANEGLSAYNEQFF. The DNA of the CDR3 is TGTGCCAGCAGTTACGCGAACGAGGGGCTGAGTGCCTACAATGAGCAGTTCTTC.

This clonotype was counted many times. V is TRBV7-6 and J is TRBJ1-3, with 7 bases matching TRBD1. The CDR3 consists of 17 residues. Germline CDR1 SGHVS, CDR2 FNYEAQ. V lost 1 base to trimming and J lost 4 bases; unmatched junction nucleotides: 10. CDR3 protein: CASSLEVDRSQGNTIYF. DNA for the CDR3: TGTGCCAGCAGCTTAGAAGTGGACAGGAGTCAAGGAAACACCATATATTTT.

This clonotype was detected ten times or more. The rearrangement links TRBV7-2 to TRBJ1-2, with D perhaps TRBD1 (6 bases). The CDR3 covers 15 residues. Trimming removed 1 base from V and 4 bases from J, with 13 bases in between. Per the germline V gene, CDR1 is SGHTA and CDR2 is FQGNSA. The CDR3 region has the DNA TGTGCCAGCAGCTTAGACAGGGTTAATGCCTATGGCTACACCTTC. Its translation: CASSLDRVNAYGYTF.

This clonotype was observed a few times. This chain connects TRBV2 to TRBJ1-1, with D uncertain. The CDR3 length is 14 residues. Germline CDR1 and CDR2: SNHLY and FYNNEI. Trimming cost V 3 bases and J 4 bases, with 12 bases left between them. The CDR3 DNA reads TGTGCCAGCAGTGATGGGCGCATGGGCACTGAAGCTTTCTTT. Protein sequence: CASSDGRMGTEAFF.

This clonotype has a count of ten or more. A much more abundant neighbour one base away suggests this may be a read error. V gene TRBV11-2 combines with J gene TRBJ2-3; D is perhaps TRBD2 (5 bases). The CDR3 consists of 11 residues. V was cut by 6 bases and J by 5 bases, with 6 bases left in between. The germline CDR1 and CDR2 sequences are SGHAT and FQNNGV. CDR3 in DNA: TGTGCCAGCAGGGGGAGAGATACGCAGTATTTT. This codes for CASRGRDTQYF.

The chain couples TRBV18 to TRBJ2-1; D unresolved. The CDR3 is 14 amino acids. From germline, CDR1 is KGHSH and CDR2 LQKENI. V lost 3 bases to trimming and J lost 8 bases, with 14 bases between them. The CDR3 region is CASSPTDIAHEQFF. CDR3 DNA: TGTGCCAGCTCACCCACCGACATTGCCCATGAGCAGTTCTTC.

This clonotype has ten or more counts. The rearrangement joins TRBV12-3 or TRBV12-4 to TRBJ2-1; 11 bases agree with TRBD2. V was pared by 0 bases and J by 6 bases, with 1 base of the junction left unmatched. The CDR3 loop spans 15 amino acids. The CDR3 nucleotides read TGTGCCAGCAGTTTAGCTAGCGGGAGGGCCAATGAGCAGTTCTTC. This codes for CASSLASGRANEQFF.

This clonotype was seen a handful of times. This chain uses TRBV7-8 with TRBJ2-2; 10 nucleotides align to TRBD1. This CDR3 spans 16 amino acids. CDR1 is SGHVS, CDR2 FQNEAQ, per germline. J lost 4 bases, V lost 5 bases, and 7 bases had no gene match. The CDR3, as DNA: TGTGCCAGCAGCCCTAGACAGGGGGCGAGCACCGGGGAGCTGTTTTTT. Its protein product is CASSPRQGASTGELFF. The whole variable domain, remainder taken from reference TRBV7-8 and TRBJ2-2, is GAGVSQSPRYKVAKRGQDVALRCDPISGHVSLFWYQQALGQGPEFLTYFQNEAQLDKSGLPSDRFFAERPEGSVSTLKIQRTQQEDSAVYLCASSPRQGASTGELFFGEGSRLTVL.

The chain couples TRBV28 to TRBJ2-7; D unresolved. Germline V gives CDR1 MDHEN, CDR2 SYDVKM. This CDR3 is 12 amino acids long. Trimming pared 3 bases from V and 9 bases from J, leaving 12 bases between. The CDR3 sequence: CASSFSLLVQYF. CDR3 nucleotide sequence: TGTGCCAGCAGTTTCTCTCTTCTCGTGCAGTACTTC.

This clonotype was observed at least ten times. The CDR3 DNA reads as TGTGCCAGCATCTTTAGGGGGACTAGCGGCACAGATACGCAGTATTTT. This gives the protein CASIFRGTSGTDTQYF. The genes are TRBV7-2 and TRBJ2-3; 10 bases align to TRBD2. The V and J ends lost 7 bases and 1 base, in that order; junction bases with no gene match: 8. The CDR3 has 16 residues. From germline, CDR1 is SGHTA and CDR2 FQGNSA.

This clonotype has at least ten counts. J is TRBJ1-5 and V is TRBV7-8, with a possible D match to TRBD1 (6 bases). Trimming stripped 1 base from V and 2 bases from J, with 15 bases between. Germline V gene lookup returns CDR1 SGHVS and CDR2 FQNEAQ. There are 17 residues in the CDR3. The CDR3 region is CASSLVSGETGNQPQHF. In nucleotides, the CDR3 is TGTGCCAGCAGCTTAGTCTCAGGGGAAACGGGCAATCAGCCCCAGCATTTT.